This passage covers 10 T cell receptor beta chains from one sample sequenced in a study of radiation and T cells in renal cell carcinoma. Libraries were prepared by immunoSEQ multiplex PCR; TCRdb keeps only in-frame clonotypes and omits some of them. The sample yields more than 20,000 clones, 80% seen once. Indicated time point: baseline pretreatment blood. The sample's treatment: 15 Gy SBRT to primary tumor, nephrectomy 4 weeks later. The sequencing used blood, collected from a patient whose treatment included radiotherapy and nephrectomy. These TCRs come from a man aged 55 to 70 with renal cell carcinoma.

This chain joins TRBV6-1 and TRBJ1-6; D gene uncertain. CDR1 and CDR2 from the germline V gene are MNHNS and SASEGT. CDR3 size: 15 residues. The ends were cut back, 2 bases at V and 0 bases at J, with 5 bases in the middle. As DNA, the CDR3 is TGTGCCAGCAGTGAACCCAGCTCCTATAATTCACCCCTCCACTTT. This translates into CASSEPSSYNSPLHF.

The gene calls are TRBV6-1 and TRBJ2-7; 9 bases fit TRBD1. The V segment lost 3 bases and the J segment 4 bases; nucleotides outside the gene matches: 7. The CDR3 runs to 15 residues. Germline CDR1 reads MNHNS; CDR2 reads SASEGT. CDR3 in amino acids: CASSDMGQGRYEQYF. The CDR3 nucleotides are TGTGCCAGCAGTGATATGGGACAGGGCCGGTACGAGCAGTACTTC.

The V gene is TRBV5-5, the J gene TRBJ1-5; D possibly corresponds to TRBD1 (5 bases). Germline V gives CDR1 SGHKS, CDR2 YYEKEE (reference sequence). V gave up 0 bases and J gave up 3 bases, with 10 bases separating them. This CDR3 has 15 amino acids. The CDR3 region has the DNA TGTGCCAGCAGCTTGGAGGGGAACTCCAATCAGCCCCAGCATTTT. Its protein product is CASSLEGNSNQPQHF.

The V and J genes are TRBV30 and TRBJ1-2; D possibly corresponds to TRBD1 (6 bases). V was trimmed by 4 bases and J by 4 bases, leaving 13 bases between them. The CDR3 sequence is 13 residues long. The germline V gene encodes CDR1 GTSNPN and CDR2 SVGIG (reference sequence). In DNA, the CDR3 is TGTGCCTGGAAGGCAGACAGGTCCTATGGCTACACCTTC. It encodes CAWKADRSYGYTF.

The rearrangement links TRBV7-3 to TRBJ2-3; D uncertain. The CDR3 is 13 amino acids. CDR1 and CDR2 (germline): SGHTA, FQGTGA. V lost 0 bases, J lost 4 bases, and 5 bases lay in between. The DNA of the CDR3 is TGTGCCAGCAGCTTAACGGTGGCAGATACGCAGTATTTT. This codes for CASSLTVADTQYF.

This clone has ten or more counts. V gene TRBV2 combines with J gene TRBJ2-1; 8 bases are shared with TRBD2. CDR3 length: 18 amino acids. The V segment lost 4 bases and the J segment 7 bases; nucleotides outside the gene matches: 18. Germline V gene lookup returns CDR1 SNHLY and CDR2 FYNNEI. CDR3: CASSAGHLSGMSRNEQFF. The CDR3 nucleotides are TGTGCCAGCAGTGCGGGGCACCTTAGCGGGATGTCGCGTAATGAGCAGTTCTTC.

This clone was counted a single time. This chain links TRBV5-1 with TRBJ1-1; D gene uncertain. This CDR3 has 13 residues. Germline-derived CDR1 and CDR2 are SGHRS and YFSETQ. V gave up 7 bases and J gave up 5 bases, with 15 bases separating them. CDR3 amino acids: CASRMPPGTEAFF. The DNA of the CDR3 is TGCGCCAGCCGAATGCCCCCGGGAACTGAAGCTTTCTTT.

The chain recombines TRBV18 with TRBJ2-2; TRBD2 matches at 11 bases. Losses at the gene ends were 0 bases for V and 1 base for J; bases not matched to a gene: 4. Looked up from germline, CDR1 is KGHSH and CDR2 is LQKENI. This CDR3 has 18 residues. CDR3 DNA: TGTGCCAGCTCACCACCTCCTAGCGGGAGGCGGAACACCGGGGAGCTGTTTTTT. It is translated as CASSPPPSGRRNTGELFF.

The chain uses TRBV27 and TRBJ2-7; D is possibly TRBD1 (6 bases). The CDR3 is made up of 15 amino acids. In germline, CDR1 is MNHEY, CDR2 SMNVEV (reference sequence). V was trimmed by 7 bases and J by 3 bases, leaving 19 bases between them. The CDR3 is CASTPGDGFFYEQYF. The CDR3 region has the DNA TGTGCCAGCACTCCAGGGGACGGATTTTTCTACGAGCAGTACTTC.

The table lists this clone with a few counts. The chain joins TRBV6-5 to TRBJ1-4; possible D gene TRBD1, 5 bases. The CDR3 is made up of 14 amino acids. Germline V gene sequence: CDR1 MNHEY, CDR2 SVGAGI. Trimming shortened V by 4 bases and J by 5 bases, and 11 bases separated the two germline ends. CDR3 bases: TGTGCCAGCAGTTCAGGGACTCCAAATGAAAAACTGTTTTTT. Translating gives CASSSGTPNEKLFF.